The 27 T cell receptor beta chains presented below share a single source sample, sequenced in a study of T cell repertoires in cytomegalovirus infection. TCRdb re-derived calls from the reads in MiXCR, one entry per CDR3 protein. The table has some 310,000 distinct CDR3 sequences, just under 25% seen once; the top ten hold about an eighth. These TCRs' antigens remain unknown. The sample in question was cultured PBMCs, obtained from culture after CMV antigen stimulation. The receptors derive from a human donor in good health (CMV status not recorded). Some clones in this sample may be carry-over from other donors' samples.

This clonotype occurred a few times. This chain joins TRBV20-1 and TRBJ2-2, with TRBD1 matching 7 bases. The CDR3 sequence is 15 residues long. Germline-derived CDR1 and CDR2 are DFQATT and SNEGSKA (reference sequence). V trimming: 3 bases; J trimming: 4 bases; junction bases outside the gene matches: 8. The CDR3 loop is CSARAPGQSTGELFF. In DNA form, the CDR3 reads TGCAGTGCTAGGGCTCCGGGACAGAGCACCGGGGAGCTGTTTTTT.

The V gene is TRBV28, the J gene TRBJ2-7; 16 nucleotides agree with TRBD2. In germline, CDR1 is MDHEN, CDR2 SYDVKM. The V gene end was trimmed by 9 bases and the J gene end by 3 bases; junction bases not matched to a gene: 14. The CDR3 is made up of 18 amino acids. The chain's CDR3 is CASRETGTSGRAGYEQYF. In nucleotides, the CDR3 is TGTGCCAGTAGAGAAACCGGGACTAGCGGGAGGGCTGGCTACGAGCAGTACTTC.

The CDR3 is CASSPRGLSPLEAFF. DNA for the CDR3: TGTGCCAGCAGCCCACGAGGACTTTCCCCCCTTGAAGCTTTCTTT. This chain uses TRBV7-9 with TRBJ1-1; D remains unclear. CDR1 and CDR2 (germline): SEHNR, FQNEAQ (reference sequence). The length of the CDR3 is 15 residues. Trimming stripped 5 bases from V and 7 bases from J, with 20 bases between. Together with reference TRBV7-9 and TRBJ1-1, the CDR3 gives the full variable domain: DTGVSQNPRHKITKRGQNVTFRCDPISEHNRLYWYRQTLGQGPEFLTYFQNEAQLEKSRLLSDRFSAERPKGSFSTLEIQRTEQGDSAMYLCASSPRGLSPLEAFFGQGTRLTVV.

This clonotype came up a few times. This rearrangement joins TRBV28 to TRBJ1-5; D gene uncertain. CDR3 length equals 15 residues. CDR1 is MDHEN, CDR2 SYDVKM, per germline. Trimming left V 4 bases short and J 2 bases short, with 12 bases between. CDR3 nucleotides: TGTGCCAGCAGTTCGTCTCATACTGGCAATCAGCCCCAGCATTTT. It specifies CASSSSHTGNQPQHF.

This clonotype was detected many times. The genes are TRBV28 and TRBJ1-2, with D perhaps TRBD1 (6 bases). Trimming shortened V by 5 bases and J by 0 bases, and 13 bases separated the two germline ends. CDR3 length equals 15 residues. Germline values: CDR1 MDHEN, CDR2 SYDVKM. The CDR3 reads CASSTHREPNYGYTF. The DNA for the CDR3 is TGTGCCAGCAGTACCCACAGGGAACCTAACTATGGCTACACCTTC.

The gene calls are TRBV7-4 and TRBJ2-1, with 9 positions matching TRBD2. The CDR3 length is 18 residues. The trim removed 6 bases at V and 7 bases at J, leaving 19 bases unmatched. Germline V gene sequence: CDR1 SGHVT, CDR2 SQSDAQ. This CDR3 is CASRPSLRLAEQENEQFF. The CDR3 DNA reads as TGTGCCAGCAGGCCGAGCCTGAGACTAGCGGAGCAAGAGAATGAGCAGTTCTTC.

This clonotype was counted only a few times. The chain recombines TRBV7-8 with TRBJ1-5, with a weak D call TRBD1 (5 bases). CDR1 SGHVS and CDR2 FQNEAQ come from the germline V gene. This CDR3 contains 18 residues. The germline V and J ends were trimmed by 4 bases and 2 bases, with 21 bases remaining between them. CDR3 protein: CASSSPLGGGDGNQPQHF. DNA for the CDR3: TGTGCCAGCAGCTCACCCCTCGGTGGGGGGGATGGCAATCAGCCCCAGCATTTT.

In this sample, this clonotype turned up many times. The V call is TRBV11-1, the J call TRBJ2-7; D perhaps matches TRBD1 (5 bases). The CDR3 extends over 14 amino acids. V was trimmed by 4 bases and J by 5 bases, leaving 15 bases between them. Germline V gives CDR1 SGHAT, CDR2 FQDESV (reference sequence). In DNA form, the CDR3 reads TGTGCCAGCAGCTCTGGTCAGGGATGGGACGAGCAGTACTTC. Translated, it gives CASSSGQGWDEQYF.

This sequence joins TRBV2 and TRBJ2-7; possibly TRBD1 for D (5 bases). The CDR3 contains 14 residues. The germline gives CDR1 SNHLY, CDR2 FYNNEI. V lost 0 bases and J 7 bases, leaving 13 bases between the germline ends. This CDR3 reads CASSEARQLGEQYF. The CDR3 coding sequence is TGTGCCAGCAGTGAAGCCCGACAGCTCGGGGAGCAGTACTTC.

This clonotype was seen ten or more times. The V gene is TRBV19, the J gene TRBJ2-3; D is perhaps TRBD2 (6 bases). V lost 7 bases and J 4 bases, leaving 15 bases between the germline ends. CDR3 length: 14 amino acids. CDR1 and CDR2 from the germline V gene are LNHDA and SQIVND (reference sequence). CDR3 nucleotide sequence: TGTGCCAGTACTACTAGCCTCAGTTCAGATACGCAGTATTTT. This gives the protein CASTTSLSSDTQYF.

This clonotype showed up many times. The genes are TRBV7-2 and TRBJ2-3, with TRBD1 identical over 11 bases. The CDR3 sequence is 15 residues long. The V and J ends lost 5 bases and 4 bases, in that order; junction bases with no gene match: 5. Looked up from germline, CDR1 is SGHTA and CDR2 is FQGNSA. The CDR3, as DNA: TGTGCCAGCAGCGACGGACAGGGGGCCGCAGATACGCAGTATTTT. Its protein is CASSDGQGAADTQYF.

The chain is built from TRBV15 and TRBJ2-3, with 7 bases identical to TRBD2. There are 17 residues in the CDR3. Looked up from germline, CDR1 is LNHNV and CDR2 is YYDKDF (reference sequence). Germline trimming cut 7 bases from V and 3 bases from J; bases unmatched to any gene: 16. The CDR3 DNA sequence: TGTGCCACCACCCACCAATGGCGGGAGAGTTTGACAGATACGCAGTATTTT. Translated, it gives CATTHQWRESLTDTQYF. Supplemented by reference TRBV15 and TRBJ2-3, the full variable domain reads DAMVIQNPRYQVTQFGKPVTLSCSQTLNHNVMYWYQQKSSQAPKLLFHYYDKDFNNEADTPDNFQSRRPNTSFCFLDIRSPGLGDTAMYLCATTHQWRESLTDTQYFGPGTRLTVL.

This clonotype was seen a handful of times. The CDR3 sequence is CASSMTFGQGGDGYTF. The CDR3 DNA sequence: TGTGCCAGTAGTATGACGTTCGGACAGGGAGGAGATGGCTACACCTTC. The rearrangement links TRBV19 to TRBJ1-2; 8 positions agree with TRBD1. Germline assignment: CDR1 LNHDA and CDR2 SQIVND (reference sequence). The junction had 12 bases not matched to a gene; V was cut back by 3 bases and J by 6 bases. This CDR3 is 16 amino acids long.

This clonotype occurred many times. V and J are TRBV25-1 and TRBJ1-1; D not certain. This CDR3 contains 14 residues. Germline CDR1 MGHDK, CDR2 SYGVNS. V was cut by 7 bases and J by 7 bases, with 19 bases left in between. The CDR3 coding sequence is TGTGCCAGCACGGGCACTCCAAGAGATGGTGAAGCTTTCTTT. Translating it yields CASTGTPRDGEAFF. Based on the CDR3 plus reference TRBV25-1 and TRBJ1-1, the full variable domain is EADIYQTPRYLVIGTGKKITLECSQTMGHDKMYWYQQDPGMELHLIHYSYGVNSTEKGDLSSESTVSRIRTEHFPLTLESARPSHTSQYLCASTGTPRDGEAFFGQGTRLTVV.

The count of this clonotype is one. This chain uses TRBV6-2 or TRBV6-3 with TRBJ2-1, with 11 bases lining up with TRBD2. CDR3 length: 18 residues. Germline lookup yields CDR1 MNHEY and CDR2 SVGEGT. V lost 0 bases and J lost 4; bases outside the gene matches: 8. This chain's CDR3 is CASSYSTASGRIYNEQFF. As DNA, the CDR3 is TGTGCCAGCAGTTACTCGACAGCTAGCGGGAGGATTTACAATGAGCAGTTCTTC.

The chain has TRBV7-3 and TRBJ2-3; D is possibly TRBD1 or TRBD2 (5 bases each). Germline V CDR1 and CDR2: SGHTA, FQGTGA. V lost 4 bases to trimming and J lost 4 bases, with 9 bases between them. This CDR3 has 13 residues. The CDR3 sequence: CASSSGRSDTQYF. CDR3 nucleotides: TGTGCCAGCAGCTCGGGGCGGTCAGATACGCAGTATTTT.

The V gene is TRBV18, the J gene TRBJ2-5, with D possibly matching TRBD1 (5 bases). This CDR3 is 13 amino acids long. Germline V gives CDR1 KGHSH, CDR2 LQKENI. V lost 5 bases and J 5 bases, leaving 12 bases between the germline ends. As DNA, the CDR3 is TGTGCCAGCTCAACAGGATCTGGGGAGACCCAGTACTTC. Translating it yields CASSTGSGETQYF.

The chain has TRBV25-1 and TRBJ2-1; D is unresolved. The CDR3 totals 11 residues. Germline-derived CDR1 and CDR2 are MGHDK and SYGVNS. V lost 2 bases and J lost 10, with 6 bases in between. The CDR3 sequence: CASSEVKEQFF. CDR3 nucleotide sequence: TGTGCCAGCAGTGAAGTGAAAGAGCAGTTCTTC.

The chain links TRBV4-1 to TRBJ1-2; 7 positions agree with TRBD1. The CDR3 has 15 amino acids. CDR1 is MGHRA and CDR2 is YSYEKL in the germline V gene. V was clipped by 1 base and J by 5 bases; unmatched bases: 7. CDR3 amino acids: CASSQAETGKYGYTF. CDR3 sequence (DNA): TGCGCCAGCAGCCAAGCCGAGACAGGGAAGTATGGCTACACCTTC.

This clonotype was seen a few times. The gene calls are TRBV6-2 or TRBV6-3 and TRBJ2-1, with a weak D call TRBD2 (5 bases). The V gene lost 2 bases and the J gene lost 4 bases, with 15 bases spanning the gap. The CDR3 length is 16 residues. CDR1 is MNHEY, CDR2 SVGEGT, per germline. This chain's CDR3 is CASSYRGIVGYNEQFF. For the CDR3, the DNA is TGTGCCAGCAGTTACCGGGGTATCGTAGGATACAATGAGCAGTTCTTC.

This clonotype was observed a few times. The V call is TRBV24-1, the J call TRBJ1-5, with D tentatively TRBD1 (5 bases). Between the trimmed V and J ends, which lost 3 bases and 6 bases, there was a span of 14 bases. This CDR3 comprises 15 residues. Germline V CDR1 and CDR2: KGHDR, SFDVKD. CDR3 DNA: TGTGCCACCAGTGATCCTCTCGGGGCGGGTCAGCCCCAGCATTTT. Amino acids: CATSDPLGAGQPQHF.

The rearrangement joins TRBV19 to TRBJ1-5, with D possibly being TRBD1 (5 bases). Trimming cost V 6 bases and J 6 bases, with 12 bases left between them. This CDR3 is 13 amino acids long. Per germline, CDR1 LNHDA and CDR2 SQIVND (reference sequence). CDR3 bases: TGTGCCAGTAGCGGACGAGGGGCTCAGCCCCAGCATTTT. This translates into CASSGRGAQPQHF.

The rearrangement joins TRBV18 to TRBJ2-1; 7 bases fit TRBD2. V trimming: 6 bases; J trimming: 0 bases; junction bases outside the gene matches: 11. CDR3 size: 17 residues. The germline V gene has CDR1 KGHSH and CDR2 LQKENI. The DNA of the CDR3 is TGTGCCAGCTCTCCTAATCCCGGGGGGAGCTCCTACAATGAGCAGTTCTTC. It is translated as CASSPNPGGSSYNEQFF.

With regard to this clonotype: Relative to the germline gene, one junction end is altered; a read error may explain this. The chain couples TRBV20-1 to TRBJ2-1; a weak D match, TRBD2 (5 bases). This CDR3 is built from 16 residues. Germline values: CDR1 DFQATT, CDR2 SNEGSKA (reference sequence). The CDR3 loop is CSARVLAGDTYNKQFF. The CDR3 nucleotides read TGCAGTGCTAGAGTCCTCGCGGGCGACACCTACAATAAGCAGTTCTTC.

There are many counts of this clonotype. The chain has TRBV7-6 and TRBJ1-5, with TRBD1 matching 12 bases. The ends lost 5 bases at V and 6 bases at J; junction bases unmatched: 5. The germline gives CDR1 SGHVS, CDR2 FNYEAQ. The CDR3 has 15 residues. The CDR3 loop reads CASSRGQGAGQPQHF. As DNA, the CDR3 is TGTGCCAGCAGCCGGGGACAGGGGGCGGGTCAGCCCCAGCATTTT.

This clonotype showed up many times. The junction departs from germline at one end; a sequencing error may be responsible. The chain has TRBV19 and TRBJ1-5, with 11 bases identical to TRBD1. Germline V lookup: CDR1 LNHDA, CDR2 SQIVND (reference sequence). This CDR3 has 16 amino acids. CDR3 sequence: CASSMGGTGGSQTQHF. The CDR3 DNA sequence: TGTGCCAGTAGTATGGGGGGGACAGGGGGATCTCAGACCCAGCATTTT.

This clonotype occurred many times. The chain uses TRBV4-3 and TRBJ2-7; a weak D match, TRBD2 (6 bases). The V end lost 1 base, the J end lost 7 bases, and 20 bases lay between the germline ends. The CDR3 runs to 16 residues. Germline CDR1 is LGHNA and CDR2 is YSLEER. DNA of the CDR3: TGCGCCAGCAGCCAAGTAGCACTAGCCGGATCGGGGGAGCAGTACTTC. It specifies CASSQVALAGSGEQYF.